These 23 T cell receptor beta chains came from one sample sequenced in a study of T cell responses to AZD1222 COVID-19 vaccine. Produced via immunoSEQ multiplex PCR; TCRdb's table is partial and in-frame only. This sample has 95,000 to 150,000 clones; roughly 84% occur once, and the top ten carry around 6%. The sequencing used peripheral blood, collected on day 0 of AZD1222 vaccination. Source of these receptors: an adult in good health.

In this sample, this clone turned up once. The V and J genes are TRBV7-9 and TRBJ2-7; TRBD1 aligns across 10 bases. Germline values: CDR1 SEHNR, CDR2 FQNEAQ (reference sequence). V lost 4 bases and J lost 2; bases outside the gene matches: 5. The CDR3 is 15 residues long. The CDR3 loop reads CASSSDRGPTYEQYF. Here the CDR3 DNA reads TGTGCCAGCAGCTCCGACAGGGGGCCGACCTACGAGCAGTACTTC.

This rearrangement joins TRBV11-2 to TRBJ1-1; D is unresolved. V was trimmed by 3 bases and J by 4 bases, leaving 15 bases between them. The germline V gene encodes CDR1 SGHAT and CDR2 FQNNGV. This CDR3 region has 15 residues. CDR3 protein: CASSFPVRSGTEAFF. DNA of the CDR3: TGTGCCAGCAGCTTCCCCGTCCGTTCAGGCACTGAAGCTTTCTTT.

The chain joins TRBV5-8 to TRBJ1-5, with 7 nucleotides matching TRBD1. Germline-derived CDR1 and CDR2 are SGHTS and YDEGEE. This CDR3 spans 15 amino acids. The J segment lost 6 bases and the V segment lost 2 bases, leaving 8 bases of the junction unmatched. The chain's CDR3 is CASSFVVQGGQPQHF. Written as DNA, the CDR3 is TGTGCCAGCAGCTTTGTCGTGCAGGGGGGTCAGCCCCAGCATTTT.

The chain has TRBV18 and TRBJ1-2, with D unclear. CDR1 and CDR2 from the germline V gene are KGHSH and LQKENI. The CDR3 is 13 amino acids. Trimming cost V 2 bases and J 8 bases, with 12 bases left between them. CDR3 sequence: CASSPVSDSGYTF. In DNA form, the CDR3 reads TGTGCCAGCTCACCAGTATCAGATTCGGGCTACACCTTC.

CDR3 amino acids: CASSPLDYPSTDTQYF. The CDR3 DNA reads TGTGCCAGCTCACCACTGGACTATCCGAGCACAGATACGCAGTATTTT. This chain links TRBV18 with TRBJ2-3; possible D gene TRBD2, 6 bases. CDR1 KGHSH and CDR2 LQKENI come from the germline V gene. Trimming took off 1 base at V and 0 bases at J, with 11 bases between the two ends. The CDR3 consists of 16 residues. Full variable domain (remainder filled in from reference TRBV18 and TRBJ2-3): NAGVMQNPRHLVRRRGQEARLRCSPMKGHSHVYWYRQLPEEGLKFMVYLQKENIIDESGMPKERFSAEFPKEGPSILRIQQVVRGDSAAYFCASSPLDYPSTDTQYFGPGTRLTVL.

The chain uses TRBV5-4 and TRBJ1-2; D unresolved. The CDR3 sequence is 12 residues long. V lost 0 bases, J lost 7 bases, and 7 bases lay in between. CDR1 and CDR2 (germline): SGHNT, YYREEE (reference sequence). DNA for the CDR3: TGTGCCAGCAGCTTGGGACCCGGTGGCTACACCTTC. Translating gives CASSLGPGGYTF. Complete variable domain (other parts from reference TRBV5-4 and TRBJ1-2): ETGVTQSPTHLIKTRGQQVTLRCSSQSGHNTVSWYQQALGQGPQFIFQYYREEENGRGNFPPRFSGLQFPNYSSELNVNALELDDSALYLCASSLGPGGYTFGSGTRLTVV.

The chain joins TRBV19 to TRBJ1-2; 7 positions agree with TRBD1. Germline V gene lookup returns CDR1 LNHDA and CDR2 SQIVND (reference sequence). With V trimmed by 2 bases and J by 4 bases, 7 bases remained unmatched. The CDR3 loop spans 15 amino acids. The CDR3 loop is CASSIRGPQPYGYTF. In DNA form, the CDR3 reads TGTGCCAGTAGTATAAGGGGGCCGCAACCCTATGGCTACACCTTC. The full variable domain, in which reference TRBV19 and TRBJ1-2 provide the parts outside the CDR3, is DGGITQSPKYLFRKEGQNVTLSCEQNLNHDAMYWYRQDPGQGLRLIYYSQIVNDFQKGDIAEGYSVSREKKESFPLTVTSAQKNPTAFYLCASSIRGPQPYGYTFGSGTRLTVV.

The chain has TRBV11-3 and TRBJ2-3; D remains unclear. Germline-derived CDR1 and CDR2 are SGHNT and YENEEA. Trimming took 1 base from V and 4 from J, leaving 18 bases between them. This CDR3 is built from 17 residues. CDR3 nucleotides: TGTGCCAGCAGCTTAGGATTTTGGGCCGGTCGGGCAGATACGCAGTATTTT. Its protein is CASSLGFWAGRADTQYF.

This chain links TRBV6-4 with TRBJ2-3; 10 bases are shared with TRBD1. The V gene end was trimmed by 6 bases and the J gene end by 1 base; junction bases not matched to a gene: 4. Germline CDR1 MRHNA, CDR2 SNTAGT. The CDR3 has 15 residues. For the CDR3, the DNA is TGTGCCAGCAGCACCGGGACAGGGGGCACAGATACGCAGTATTTT. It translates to CASSTGTGGTDTQYF.

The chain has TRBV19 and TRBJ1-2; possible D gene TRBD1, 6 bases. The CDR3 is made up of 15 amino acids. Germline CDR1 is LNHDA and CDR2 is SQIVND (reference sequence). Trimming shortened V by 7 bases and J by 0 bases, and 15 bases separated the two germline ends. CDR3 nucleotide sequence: TGTGCCAGTAAGAGGACCCAGGGGCCTAACTATGGCTACACCTTC. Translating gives CASKRTQGPNYGYTF.

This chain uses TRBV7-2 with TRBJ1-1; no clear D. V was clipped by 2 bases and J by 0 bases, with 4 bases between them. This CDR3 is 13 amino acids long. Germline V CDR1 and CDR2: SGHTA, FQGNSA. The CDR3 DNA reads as TGTGCCAGCAGCTTATCTCTGAACACTGAAGCTTTCTTT. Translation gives CASSLSLNTEAFF.

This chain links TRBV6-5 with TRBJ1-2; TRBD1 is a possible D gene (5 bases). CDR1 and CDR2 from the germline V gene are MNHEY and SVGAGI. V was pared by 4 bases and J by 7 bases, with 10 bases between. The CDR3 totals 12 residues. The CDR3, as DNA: TGTGCCAGCAGTTTTTCGGACACTGGCTACACCTTC. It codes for CASSFSDTGYTF.

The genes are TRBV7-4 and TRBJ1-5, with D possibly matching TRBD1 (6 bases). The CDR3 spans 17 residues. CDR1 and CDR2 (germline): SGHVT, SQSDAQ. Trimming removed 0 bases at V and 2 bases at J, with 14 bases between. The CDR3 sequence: CASSLAEGGLGNQPQHF. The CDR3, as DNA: TGTGCCAGCAGCTTAGCCGAGGGGGGGCTGGGCAATCAGCCCCAGCATTTT.

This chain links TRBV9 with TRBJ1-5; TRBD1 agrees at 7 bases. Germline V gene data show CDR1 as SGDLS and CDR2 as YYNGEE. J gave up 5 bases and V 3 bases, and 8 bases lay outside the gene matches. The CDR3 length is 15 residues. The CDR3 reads CASSASGQPHQPQHF. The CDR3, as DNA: TGTGCCAGCAGCGCCTCGGGACAGCCACATCAGCCCCAGCATTTT.

The CDR3, as DNA: TGTGCCAGCAGCCAGGGGACCCCTTTAGCGGGGGGGCACAAGTATTTT. As protein: CASSQGTPLAGGHKYF. V is TRBV4-2 and J is TRBJ2-3, with 11 bases lining up with TRBD2. The germline gives CDR1 LGHNA, CDR2 YNFKEQ. CDR3 length equals 16 residues. The ends lost 3 bases at V and 13 bases at J; junction bases unmatched: 15.

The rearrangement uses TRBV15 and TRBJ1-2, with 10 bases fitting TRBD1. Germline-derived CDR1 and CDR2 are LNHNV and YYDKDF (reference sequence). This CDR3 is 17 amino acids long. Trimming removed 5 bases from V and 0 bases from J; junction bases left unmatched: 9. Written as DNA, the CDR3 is TGTGCCACCAGCTGGGGACAGGGGTTTCCTACTAACTATGGCTACACCTTC. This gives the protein CATSWGQGFPTNYGYTF.

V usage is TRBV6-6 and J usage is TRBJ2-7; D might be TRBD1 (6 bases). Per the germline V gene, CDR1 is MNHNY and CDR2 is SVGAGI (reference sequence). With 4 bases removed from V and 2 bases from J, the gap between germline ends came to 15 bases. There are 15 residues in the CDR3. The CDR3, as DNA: TGTGCCAGCAGTTCGACGACAGGACCTACCTACGAGCAGTACTTC. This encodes CASSSTTGPTYEQYF.

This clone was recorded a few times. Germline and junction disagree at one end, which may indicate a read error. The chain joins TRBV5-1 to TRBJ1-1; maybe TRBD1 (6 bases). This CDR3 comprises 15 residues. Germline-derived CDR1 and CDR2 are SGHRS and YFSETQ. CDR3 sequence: CASSLEEQGKGKAFF. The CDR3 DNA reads TGCGCCAGCAGTTTGGAAGAGCAGGGGAAGGGGAAAGCTTTCTTT.

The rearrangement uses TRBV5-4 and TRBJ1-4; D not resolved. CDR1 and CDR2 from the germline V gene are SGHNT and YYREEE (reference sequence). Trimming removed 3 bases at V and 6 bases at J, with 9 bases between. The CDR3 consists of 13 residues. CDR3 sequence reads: CASSSSLDEKLFF. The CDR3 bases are TGTGCCAGCAGCTCAAGCTTGGATGAAAAACTGTTTTTT.

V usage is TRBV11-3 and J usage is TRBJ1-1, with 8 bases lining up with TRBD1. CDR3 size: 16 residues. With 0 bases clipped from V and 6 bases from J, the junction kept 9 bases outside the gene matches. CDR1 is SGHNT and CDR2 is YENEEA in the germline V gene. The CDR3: CASSLESQGAAPEAFF. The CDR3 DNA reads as TGTGCCAGCAGCTTAGAGAGCCAGGGGGCGGCACCTGAAGCTTTCTTT.

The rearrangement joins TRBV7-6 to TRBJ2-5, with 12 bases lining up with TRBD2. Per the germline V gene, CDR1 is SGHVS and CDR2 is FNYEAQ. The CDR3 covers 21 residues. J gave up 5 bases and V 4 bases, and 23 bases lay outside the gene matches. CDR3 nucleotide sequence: TGTGCCAGCAGCTCAAACCCCCCGCGGTGGGCTAGCGGGGGGGCGGAGGAGACCCAGTACTTC. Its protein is CASSSNPPRWASGGAEETQYF.

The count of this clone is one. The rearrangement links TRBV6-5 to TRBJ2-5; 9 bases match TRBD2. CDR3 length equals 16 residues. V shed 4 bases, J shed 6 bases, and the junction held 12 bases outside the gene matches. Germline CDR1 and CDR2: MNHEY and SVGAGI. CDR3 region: CASSSASGAPSQTQYF. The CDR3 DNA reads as TGTGCCAGCAGTTCTGCTAGCGGGGCCCCCTCTCAGACCCAGTACTTC.

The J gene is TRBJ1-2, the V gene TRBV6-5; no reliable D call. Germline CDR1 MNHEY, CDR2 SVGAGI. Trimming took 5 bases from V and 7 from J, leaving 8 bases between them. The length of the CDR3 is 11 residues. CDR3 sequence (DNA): TGTGCCAGCAGTACTCTCAGTGGCTACACCTTC. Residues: CASSTLSGYTF.